The rows below give T cell receptor beta chains drawn from one sample of a study of blood T cell repertoires in COVID-19. The assay was immunoSEQ multiplex PCR, and TCRdb's table has in-frame clones only and misses some. The profile shows about 52,000 clones, about 92% of them singletons. Sequencing was performed on peripheral blood. These receptor sequences come from a human donor in a cohort sampled during active COVID-19. Each CDR3 is given with its conserved first and last residue. D genes are given only for firm matches. The size of a clone is reported for some rows only, either as once, few or many, or as a class for expanded clones.

TRBJ1-2,NA,TRBV19,NA,CASTSGRPWGYTF,TGTGCCAGTACCTCCGGGAGGCCTTGGGGCTACACCTTC
TRBJ1-1,few,TRBV7-6,TRBD1,CASSLAPGGGTEAFF,TGTGCCAGCAGCTTAGCGCCAGGGGGAGGCACTGAAGCTTTCTTT
TRBJ1-5,NA,TRBV3-1/TRBV3-2,NA,CASSQVSGYGQPQHF,TGTGCCAGCAGCCAAGTTTCCGGGTACGGACAGCCCCAGCATTTT
TRBJ2-1,NA,TRBV5-1,TRBD2,CASSSSGSSYNEQFF,TGCGCCAGCAGCTCCAGCGGGAGCTCCTACAATGAGCAGTTCTTC
TRBJ2-7,once,TRBV5-1,NA,CASSLGGGSSYEQYF,TGCGCCAGCAGCTTAGGGGGGGGCTCGTCCTACGAGCAGTACTTC
TRBJ2-5,NA,TRBV2,TRBD1,CASKDRVLGETQYF,TGTGCCAGCAAGGACAGGGTGTTAGGAGAGACCCAGTACTTC
TRBJ1-6,NA,TRBV9,TRBD1,CASSVGTGGNNNSPLHF,TGTGCCAGCAGCGTAGGGACAGGGGGAAATAATAATTCACCCCTCCACTTT
TRBJ2-3,NA,TRBV6-1,NA,CASSALTRKFQDTQYF,TGTGCCAGCAGTGCCTTGACTAGGAAATTTCAAGATACGCAGTATTTT
TRBJ1-5,NA,TRBV18,NA,CASSPMDKGGYQPQHF,TGTGCCAGCTCTCCCATGGACAAGGGAGGTTATCAGCCCCAGCATTTT
TRBJ1-1,NA,TRBV18,NA,CASSPGSLAFF,TGTGCCAGCTCACCAGGCTCTCTAGCTTTCTTT
TRBJ1-5,NA,TRBV27,TRBD1,CASSSGGQGYQPQHF,TGTGCCAGCAGTTCAGGGGGACAGGGGTATCAGCCCCAGCATTTT
TRBJ1-1,NA,TRBV15,NA,CATSRGIGGNTEAFF,TGTGCCACCAGCAGGGGGATTGGAGGGAACACTGAAGCTTTCTTT
TRBJ1-3,few,TRBV2,NA,CASSLQGGPSGNTIYF,TGTGCCAGCAGTTTACAGGGCGGACCCTCTGGAAACACCATATATTTT
TRBJ2-7,NA,TRBV2,NA,CASLNIRGFGSGEQYF,TGTGCCAGCCTAAATATTCGGGGTTTCGGCTCAGGCGAGCAGTACTTC
TRBJ2-7,NA,TRBV7-5,NA,CVRSLARGFYDEQYF,TGTGTCAGAAGCTTAGCAAGGGGCTTTTACGACGAGCAGTACTTC
TRBJ2-1,NA,TRBV7-2,TRBD2,CASSVRSGRRIDEQFF,TGTGCCAGCAGCGTCCGTAGCGGGAGAAGGATAGATGAGCAGTTCTTC
TRBJ1-2,once,TRBV6-6,TRBD1,CASSGRGQGLDYTF,TGTGCCAGCAGTGGAAGGGGACAGGGACTTGACTACACCTTC
TRBJ2-7,few,TRBV11-2,TRBD2,CASSLGLAGGYEQYF,TGTGCCAGCAGCTTAGGACTAGCGGGAGGCTACGAGCAGTACTTC
TRBJ1-3,NA,TRBV11-2,NA,CASSVPIGLGNTIYF,TGTGCCAGCAGCGTGCCAATCGGACTAGGAAACACCATATATTTT
TRBJ1-4,NA,TRBV5-1,TRBD1,CASSLGTGVEKLFF,TGCGCCAGCAGCTTGGGGACAGGGGTCGAAAAACTGTTTTTT
TRBJ2-1,NA,TRBV19,TRBD1,CASSIAAAGGIYNEQFF,TGTGCCAGTAGTATAGCGGCGGCAGGGGGCATCTACAATGAGCAGTTCTTC
TRBJ2-3,NA,TRBV24-1,NA,CATSAGESDTQYF,TGTGCCACCAGTGCGGGGGAGTCAGATACGCAGTATTTT
TRBJ1-1,NA,TRBV13,TRBD1,CASSIRTGGRSEAFF,TGTGCCAGCAGCATCCGGACAGGGGGAAGGTCTGAAGCTTTCTTT